A single sample is the source of the 23 T cell receptor beta chains below, sequenced in a study of OX40 agonist ivuxolimab in advanced cancers. TCRdb's copy holds only in-frame clones and misses some; the assay was immunoSEQ multiplex PCR. This sample has tens of thousands of clones; around 86% occur once, and the top ten carry roughly 0.32%. Specimen: CD4+ or CD8+ T cells sorted from blood, collected in a trial of the OX40 agonist ivuxolimab. Source of these receptors: an adult with an advanced solid tumor such as melanoma, head and neck, liver or kidney cancer.

The chain employs TRBV28 and TRBJ2-7; TRBD1 matches at 8 bases. The ends lost 7 bases at V and 2 bases at J; junction bases unmatched: 4. Germline V gene sequence: CDR1 MDHEN, CDR2 SYDVKM. This CDR3 comprises 13 residues. The CDR3, as DNA: TGTGCCAGCACCAGGACAGGGCCCTACGAGCAGTACTTC. Translation gives CASTRTGPYEQYF.

The chain carries TRBV5-1 and TRBJ2-7, with 11 bases aligning to TRBD2. Germline V gene data show CDR1 as SGHRS and CDR2 as YFSETQ. The CDR3 consists of 15 residues. Trimming removed 4 bases from V and 6 bases from J; junction bases left unmatched: 9. In DNA form, the CDR3 reads TGCGCCAGCAGCCTGATAGCGGGAGGGCCAGCCGAGCAGTACTTC. Encoded protein: CASSLIAGGPAEQYF.

CDR3 sequence: CASSQEWDFTDTQYF. The CDR3, as DNA: TGTGCCAGCAGCCAAGAGTGGGACTTCACAGATACGCAGTATTTT. This rearrangement joins TRBV4-2 to TRBJ2-3; perhaps TRBD2 as D (6 bases). This CDR3 is built from 15 residues. CDR1 is LGHNA, CDR2 YNFKEQ, per germline. V lost 0 bases, J lost 2 bases, and 9 bases lay in between.

The CDR3 DNA reads as TGTGCCAGCTCACCACCCGGGCGGTTTTACGAGCAGTACGTC. It specifies CASSPPGRFYEQYV. J is TRBJ2-7 and V is TRBV18, with D unresolved. V lost 0 bases to trimming and J lost 4 bases, with 10 bases between them. The CDR3 loop spans 14 amino acids. Per the germline V gene, CDR1 is KGHSH and CDR2 is LQKENI.

J is TRBJ1-1 and V is TRBV7-9; D gene unclear. The germline V gene encodes CDR1 SEHNR and CDR2 FQNEAQ (reference sequence). The length of the CDR3 is 11 residues. Trimming cost V 2 bases and J 6 bases, with 4 bases left between them. The DNA for the CDR3 is TGTGCCAGCAGCTTATTCCCTGAAGCTTTCTTT. Residues: CASSLFPEAFF.

The chain combines TRBV10-2 with TRBJ1-2; maybe TRBD1 (5 bases). V was pared by 4 bases and J by 4 bases, with 13 bases between. This CDR3 is 14 amino acids long. The germline gives CDR1 WSHSY, CDR2 SAAADI. The CDR3 nucleotides are TGCGCCAGCAGTGTTGCCGGGACTACCTATGGCTACACCTTC. Translation gives CASSVAGTTYGYTF.

In regard to this clone: Distinct nucleotide sequences in the sample also encode this CDR3. The chain is built from TRBV15 and TRBJ2-3; 10 bases map to TRBD2. The germline CDR1 and CDR2 sequences are LNHNV and YYDKDF (reference sequence). The junction had 7 bases not matched to a gene; V was cut back by 2 bases and J by 5 bases. The CDR3 covers 16 residues. DNA of the CDR3: TGTGCCACCAGCAGATTAGCGGGAGGAAGGGGAGATACGCAGTATTTT. This gives the protein CATSRLAGGRGDTQYF.

The chain employs TRBV10-3 and TRBJ1-1; TRBD1 matches at 10 bases. The CDR3 is 14 residues long. V lost 6 bases and J lost 5; bases outside the gene matches: 6. Germline V gene lookup returns CDR1 ENHRY and CDR2 SYGVKD. This CDR3 is CAIRKGTGETEAFF. The CDR3 DNA is TGTGCCATCAGAAAAGGGACAGGGGAAACTGAAGCTTTCTTT.

The rearrangement uses TRBV5-4 and TRBJ2-3; no clear D gene. This CDR3 contains 13 residues. V gave up 4 bases and J gave up 0 bases, with 6 bases separating them. CDR1 is SGHNT, CDR2 YYREEE, per germline (reference sequence). The CDR3 sequence is CASSDWSTDTQYF. In nucleotides, the CDR3 is TGTGCCAGCAGCGATTGGAGCACAGATACGCAGTATTTT.

The chain uses TRBV28 and TRBJ2-3, with D unclear. The CDR3 loop spans 13 amino acids. V dropped 1 base and J dropped 2 bases, with 4 bases sitting between them. Germline V gene data show CDR1 as MDHEN and CDR2 as SYDVKM. CDR3 protein: CASSLSYTDTQYF. As DNA, the CDR3 is TGTGCCAGCAGTTTATCTTACACAGATACGCAGTATTTT. The variable domain in full, with the rest retrieved from reference TRBV28 and TRBJ2-3, is DVKVTQSSRYLVKRTGEKVFLECVQDMDHENMFWYRQDPGLGLRLIYFSYDVKMKEKGDIPEGYSVSREKKERFSLILESASTNQTSMYLCASSLSYTDTQYFGPGTRLTVL.

The chain combines TRBV4-1 with TRBJ2-5; the D call may be TRBD1 or TRBD2 (5 bases each). V lost 1 base to trimming and J lost 6 bases, with 9 bases between them. Germline CDR1 is MGHRA and CDR2 is YSYEKL. The CDR3 has 13 residues. CDR3 sequence reads: CASSQGPGQTQYF. The CDR3 DNA reads as TGCGCCAGCAGCCAAGGGCCGGGGCAGACCCAGTACTTC.

The CDR3 protein is CASSLDLYEQYF. The CDR3 nucleotides read TGTGCCAGCAGCTTGGATCTTTACGAGCAGTACTTC. The V call is TRBV7-6, the J call TRBJ2-7; unclear D gene. Germline values: CDR1 SGHVS, CDR2 FNYEAQ. CDR3 length: 12 residues. Trimming left V 3 bases short and J 4 bases short, with 7 bases between.

The chain is built from TRBV19 and TRBJ2-3; TRBD1 matches 8 bases. Germline V CDR1 and CDR2: LNHDA, SQIVND (reference sequence). CDR3 length equals 15 residues. V shed 5 bases, J shed 0 bases, and the junction held 4 bases outside the gene matches. The chain's CDR3 is CASSFRTGSTDTQYF. The DNA of the CDR3 is TGTGCCAGTAGTTTCCGGACAGGGAGCACAGATACGCAGTATTTT. The variable domain in full, completed from reference TRBV19 and TRBJ2-3, reads DGGITQSPKYLFRKEGQNVTLSCEQNLNHDAMYWYRQDPGQGLRLIYYSQIVNDFQKGDIAEGYSVSREKKESFPLTVTSAQKNPTAFYLCASSFRTGSTDTQYFGPGTRLTVL.

The rearrangement uses TRBV18 and TRBJ1-1; tentatively, D is TRBD1 (5 bases). The CDR3 loop spans 15 amino acids. The ends were cut back, 3 bases at V and 5 bases at J, with 16 bases in the middle. The V gene's germline CDR1 is KGHSH and CDR2 LQKENI. This CDR3 is CASSPGGVRVTEAFF. In DNA, the CDR3 is TGTGCCAGCTCACCGGGCGGGGTCAGGGTGACTGAAGCTTTCTTT.

This chain links TRBV7-8 with TRBJ2-7; D is unclear. This CDR3 has 14 amino acids. V was clipped by 1 base and J by 2 bases, with 9 bases between them. Germline CDR1 reads SGHVS; CDR2 reads FQNEAQ. CDR3 DNA: TGTGCCAGCAGCTTAGGCGTTACAACCTACGAGCAGTACTTC. This codes for CASSLGVTTYEQYF. Supplemented by reference TRBV7-8 and TRBJ2-7, the full variable domain reads GAGVSQSPRYKVAKRGQDVALRCDPISGHVSLFWYQQALGQGPEFLTYFQNEAQLDKSGLPSDRFFAERPEGSVSTLKIQRTQQEDSAVYLCASSLGVTTYEQYFGPGTRLTVT.

This sequence joins TRBV7-2 and TRBJ1-1; a weak D match, TRBD1 (5 bases). The CDR3 spans 15 residues. The V end lost 3 bases, the J end lost 0 bases, and 11 bases lay between the germline ends. Germline assignment: CDR1 SGHTA and CDR2 FQGNSA. DNA for the CDR3: TGTGCCAGCAGCTTTACAGGCAGCATGAACACTGAAGCTTTCTTT. Translating it yields CASSFTGSMNTEAFF.

The chain carries TRBV5-1 and TRBJ2-5; weak D call: TRBD2 (5 bases). There are 15 residues in the CDR3. Deletions cut 0 bases from V and 5 bases from J, with 14 bases between. Germline V lookup: CDR1 SGHRS, CDR2 YFSETQ. CDR3 amino acids: CASSLGVVERETQYF. The CDR3 DNA sequence: TGCGCCAGCAGCTTGGGGGTGGTGGAGCGGGAGACCCAGTACTTC.

CDR3 region: CSVEDPGWGKELFF. The CDR3 coding sequence is TGCAGCGTTGAAGATCCCGGGTGGGGAAAGGAACTGTTTTTT. The J gene is TRBJ1-4, the V gene TRBV29-1; D is undetermined. Trimming cost V 0 bases and J 12 bases, with 17 bases left between them. The germline CDR1 and CDR2 sequences are SQVTM and ANQGSEA. This CDR3 has 14 residues.

This clone was recorded a few times. This rearrangement joins TRBV6-5 to TRBJ1-2; no clear D. From germline, CDR1 is MNHEY and CDR2 SVGAGI. The CDR3 has 16 residues. The V end was cut by 0 bases, the J end by 4 bases, with 15 bases between. CDR3 loop: CASSYSNRRRLYGYTF. CDR3 sequence (DNA): TGTGCCAGCAGTTACTCGAATCGGCGGAGACTCTATGGCTACACCTTC.

V gene TRBV28 combines with J gene TRBJ2-7, with D perhaps given as TRBD1 or TRBD2 (5 bases each). The V gene lost 5 bases and the J gene lost 2 bases, with 10 bases spanning the gap. CDR3 length: 13 amino acids. Germline-derived CDR1 and CDR2 are MDHEN and SYDVKM. CDR3 in DNA: TGTGCCAGCAGTGAGGGCAGGGCCTACGAGCAGTACGTC. Its protein is CASSEGRAYEQYV.

V gene TRBV5-1 combines with J gene TRBJ1-3; D remains ambiguous. V lost 0 bases, J lost 2 bases, and 9 bases lay in between. This CDR3 has 15 residues. The germline V gene has CDR1 SGHRS and CDR2 YFSETQ. CDR3 loop: CASSLDGSPGNTIYF. In DNA, the CDR3 is TGCGCCAGCAGCTTGGATGGGTCTCCTGGAAACACCATATATTTT.

The V call is TRBV27, the J call TRBJ2-1, with D possibly matching TRBD2 (6 bases). The CDR3 covers 14 residues. CDR1 is MNHEY and CDR2 is SMNVEV in the germline V gene (reference sequence). Trimming took off 3 bases at V and 1 base at J, with 7 bases between the two ends. CDR3 loop: CASSFRGSYNEQFF. CDR3 nucleotide sequence: TGTGCCAGCAGTTTTCGGGGGTCCTACAATGAGCAGTTCTTC.

V usage is TRBV28 and J usage is TRBJ2-1, with 9 bases that match TRBD1. Trimming at V came to 6 bases and at J to 6 bases, leaving 3 bases not matched to a gene. Germline CDR1 reads MDHEN; CDR2 reads SYDVKM. The CDR3 is 13 residues long. CDR3 amino acids: CASRETGGNEQFF. The CDR3 DNA reads as TGTGCCAGCAGAGAGACAGGGGGCAATGAGCAGTTCTTC. Supplemented by reference TRBV28 and TRBJ2-1, the full variable domain reads DVKVTQSSRYLVKRTGEKVFLECVQDMDHENMFWYRQDPGLGLRLIYFSYDVKMKEKGDIPEGYSVSREKKERFSLILESASTNQTSMYLCASRETGGNEQFFGPGTRLTVL.